The rows below give T cell receptor beta chains drawn from one sample of a study of cytomegalovirus exposure and HLA in healthy donors. Here immunoSEQ multiplex PCR was the method, and the copy in TCRdb shows in-frame clones only, minus some. The table records 130,000 to 150,000 clones, more than 60% of them present only once. Sequencing was performed on PBMCs. All receptors come from a man aged 40-49 years in good health and CMV-seropositive. Both conserved end residues are part of each CDR3. A D gene is named only where the DNA matches it firmly.

V: TRBV6-5; D: TRBD1; J: TRBJ2-1; CDR3: CASRPDRDIRNEQFF
V: TRBV18; D: NA; J: TRBJ2-5; CDR3: CASSPVGRRETQYF
V: TRBV29-1; D: NA; J: TRBJ1-2; CDR3: CSVIPAGDGYTF
V: TRBV7-9; D: NA; J: TRBJ2-6; CDR3: CASSLILFSGANVLTF
V: TRBV5-6; D: NA; J: TRBJ2-2; CDR3: CASSPQPGTGELFF
V: TRBV19; D: NA; J: TRBJ1-5; CDR3: CASTGRKRATQPQHF
V: TRBV6-5; D: TRBD1; J: TRBJ2-2; CDR3: CASSYRTGGAGELFF
V: TRBV6-5; D: TRBD1; J: TRBJ1-2; CDR3: CASSYSRQGSYGYTF
V: TRBV4-1; D: NA; J: TRBJ2-3; CDR3: CASAQGSWGTDTQYF
V: TRBV11-1; D: TRBD2; J: TRBJ2-1; CDR3: CASSLTSGSDWAYEQFF
V: TRBV12-5; D: TRBD2; J: TRBJ2-3; CDR3: CASGIAGGSDTQYF
V: TRBV25-1; D: TRBD1; J: TRBJ2-7; CDR3: CASSEWSGTGPSEQYF
V: TRBV30; D: NA; J: TRBJ1-2; CDR3: CAWSVWPGNFYGYTF
V: TRBV7-9; D: NA; J: TRBJ2-1; CDR3: CASSFMTSSYNEQFF
V: TRBV18; D: TRBD2; J: TRBJ2-3; CDR3: CASRGSGSSDTQYF
V: TRBV19; D: NA; J: TRBJ1-2; CDR3: CASSQSNYGYTF
V: TRBV15; D: TRBD2; J: TRBJ2-7; CDR3: CATRSAGGTYEQYF
V: TRBV5-1; D: NA; J: TRBJ1-4; CDR3: CASSLFPGQEKLLF
V: TRBV6-6; D: TRBD1; J: TRBJ1-5; CDR3: CASTRTGNNQPQHF
V: TRBV7-9; D: NA; J: TRBJ2-7; CDR3: CSSSQLVTAGTLNYEQYF
V: TRBV20-1; D: NA; J: TRBJ2-1; CDR3: CSARREGEQFF
V: TRBV28; D: NA; J: TRBJ1-4; CDR3: CASSPNYRPLNEKLFF
V: TRBV19; D: NA; J: TRBJ2-1; CDR3: CASSIVERYNEQFF
V: TRBV5-4; D: NA; J: TRBJ2-7; CDR3: CASSLGRSSSYEQYF
V: TRBV28; D: NA; J: TRBJ1-4; CDR3: CASSLAGREKLFF
V: TRBV6-1; D: NA; J: TRBJ1-1; CDR3: CASAMRGGAFF
V: TRBV7-2; D: TRBD2; J: TRBJ2-7; CDR3: CASRLSGREVSYEQYF